A selection of T cell receptor beta chains follows, all from one sample in a study of cytomegalovirus exposure and HLA in healthy donors. Using immunoSEQ multiplex PCR, the repertoire was profiled, and TCRdb retains in-frame clones only, with some absent. The sample lists roughly 160,000 clones, less than 85% occurring once. Material for sequencing was PBMCs. These receptors all come from a man aged 55 to 70 in good health and CMV-seronegative. The CDR3 runs from the conserved cysteine through the conserved F or W. Each record gives: clone size, J gene, V gene, D gene, CDR3 protein, CDR3 DNA. The D gene is left open where the match is weak. Size values are once, few and many counts, or a class for expanded clones, and some rows have none.

clone_size: few; j_call: TRBJ2-3; v_call: TRBV6-6; d_call: TRBD2; cdr3_aa: CASSYSNSGSSDTQYF; cdr3_nt: TGTGCCAGCAGTTACTCGAATAGCGGGTCATCAGATACGCAGTATTTT
clone_size: once; j_call: TRBJ1-5; v_call: TRBV21-1; d_call: -; cdr3_aa: CASSKARLRAPDYSNQPQHF; cdr3_nt: TGTGCCAGCAGCAAAGCGCGCTTACGGGCGCCAGACTATAGCAATCAGCCCCAGCATTTT
clone_size: -; j_call: TRBJ2-1; v_call: TRBV28; d_call: -; cdr3_aa: CASTKRAHNEQFF; cdr3_nt: TGTGCCAGTACTAAGCGGGCTCACAATGAGCAGTTCTTC
clone_size: -; j_call: TRBJ2-4; v_call: TRBV4-1; d_call: TRBD2; cdr3_aa: CASSQGASGGGINIQYF; cdr3_nt: TGCGCCAGCAGCCAAGGGGCTAGCGGAGGTGGCATAAACATTCAGTACTTC
clone_size: -; j_call: TRBJ2-7; v_call: TRBV29-1; d_call: -; cdr3_aa: CSVESDKAYEQYF; cdr3_nt: TGCAGCGTTGAGTCGGACAAAGCCTACGAGCAGTACTTC
clone_size: few; j_call: TRBJ2-5; v_call: TRBV5-1; d_call: -; cdr3_aa: CASSFQNRVGETQYF; cdr3_nt: TGCGCCAGCAGCTTTCAAAACAGGGTGGGGGAGACCCAGTACTTC
clone_size: -; j_call: TRBJ1-5; v_call: TRBV18; d_call: TRBD1; cdr3_aa: CASSPRSGGNNQPQHF; cdr3_nt: TGTGCCAGCTCACCACGTTCAGGGGGCAACAATCAGCCCCAGCATTTT
clone_size: -; j_call: TRBJ2-7; v_call: TRBV5-1; d_call: TRBD1; cdr3_aa: CASSPFDRAYEQYF; cdr3_nt: TGCGCCAGCAGCCCGTTCGACAGGGCCTACGAGCAGTACTTC
clone_size: -; j_call: TRBJ1-1; v_call: TRBV7-9; d_call: TRBD1; cdr3_aa: CASSNRGTGMRAEAFF; cdr3_nt: TGTGCCAGCAGCAATAGAGGGACAGGGATGAGGGCTGAAGCTTTCTTT
clone_size: once; j_call: TRBJ2-7; v_call: TRBV10-3; d_call: TRBD2; cdr3_aa: CAIRHDGTSGRPILYEQYF; cdr3_nt: TGTGCCATCAGGCATGACGGGACTAGCGGACGCCCGATTCTCTACGAGCAGTACTTC
clone_size: -; j_call: TRBJ1-5; v_call: TRBV27; d_call: -; cdr3_aa: CASSSAGQLNQPQHF; cdr3_nt: TGTGCCAGCAGTTCTGCTGGACAGCTCAATCAGCCCCAGCATTTT
clone_size: -; j_call: TRBJ1-4; v_call: TRBV28; d_call: TRBD1; cdr3_aa: CASSTGTGGSEKLFF; cdr3_nt: TGTGCCAGCAGTACGGGGACAGGGGGATCTGAAAAACTGTTTTTT
clone_size: -; j_call: TRBJ2-5; v_call: TRBV4-3; d_call: TRBD2; cdr3_aa: CASSQGNSGGAGETQYF; cdr3_nt: TGCGCCAGCAGCCAAGGGAATAGCGGGGGGGCCGGCGAGACCCAGTACTTC
clone_size: few; j_call: TRBJ2-3; v_call: TRBV7-3; d_call: -; cdr3_aa: CASSLRLQGSDTQYF; cdr3_nt: TGTGCCAGCAGCCTCCGGCTACAGGGATCAGATACGCAGTATTTT
clone_size: few; j_call: TRBJ2-1; v_call: TRBV28; d_call: TRBD2; cdr3_aa: CASSGSLAGGPVEQFF; cdr3_nt: TGTGCCAGCAGTGGCAGTCTAGCGGGGGGGCCAGTTGAGCAGTTCTTC
clone_size: -; j_call: TRBJ2-5; v_call: TRBV27; d_call: TRBD2; cdr3_aa: CASSLNGLAGSTQYF; cdr3_nt: TGTGCCAGCAGTTTAAATGGACTAGCGGGATCGACCCAGTACTTC
clone_size: -; j_call: TRBJ2-5; v_call: TRBV11-3; d_call: TRBD2; cdr3_aa: CASSQTTTSGGAGTQYF; cdr3_nt: TGTGCCAGCAGCCAAACAACGACTAGCGGGGGGGCCGGGACCCAGTACTTC
clone_size: -; j_call: TRBJ2-5; v_call: TRBV30; d_call: TRBD1; cdr3_aa: CAWSGGQGPFYF; cdr3_nt: TGTGCCTGGAGTGGGGGACAGGGTCCCTTTTACTTC
clone_size: few; j_call: TRBJ2-5; v_call: TRBV7-7; d_call: TRBD2; cdr3_aa: CASSPGLAGARETQYF; cdr3_nt: TGTGCCAGCAGCCCGGGACTAGCGGGGGCGCGGGAGACCCAGTACTTC
clone_size: -; j_call: TRBJ1-2; v_call: TRBV28; d_call: -; cdr3_aa: CASSLGHNYGYTF; cdr3_nt: TGTGCCAGCAGTTTAGGGCACAACTATGGCTACACCTTC
clone_size: once; j_call: TRBJ2-7; v_call: TRBV6-1; d_call: -; cdr3_aa: CASSEPGTAGEQYF; cdr3_nt: TGTGCCAGCAGTGAACCCGGGACTGCTGGCGAGCAGTACTTC
clone_size: -; j_call: TRBJ1-5; v_call: TRBV18; d_call: -; cdr3_aa: CASSATIQGNQPQHF; cdr3_nt: TGTGCCAGCTCAGCCACAATACAGGGCAATCAGCCCCAGCATTTT
clone_size: once; j_call: TRBJ2-7; v_call: TRBV5-6; d_call: TRBD1; cdr3_aa: CASSLGQGASYEQYF; cdr3_nt: TGTGCCAGCAGCTTAGGACAGGGGGCCTCCTACGAGCAGTACTTC
clone_size: -; j_call: TRBJ2-1; v_call: TRBV5-1; d_call: -; cdr3_aa: CASSAGQSYNEQFF; cdr3_nt: TGCGCCAGCAGCGCCGGACAGTCCTACAATGAGCAGTTCTTC
clone_size: -; j_call: TRBJ2-3; v_call: TRBV7-5; d_call: -; cdr3_aa: CVRRDGTSVPKASTDTQYF; cdr3_nt: TGTGTCAGAAGGGACGGGACTAGCGTTCCAAAAGCTAGCACAGATACGCAGTATTTT
clone_size: -; j_call: TRBJ2-7; v_call: TRBV7-6; d_call: -; cdr3_aa: CASSSLNYEQYF; cdr3_nt: TGTGCCAGCAGCTCCTTGAACTACGAGCAGTACTTC
clone_size: -; j_call: TRBJ2-7; v_call: TRBV5-1; d_call: -; cdr3_aa: CASSLVLREMGSEQYF; cdr3_nt: TGCGCCAGCAGCTTGGTACTGAGGGAAATGGGTAGCGAGCAGTACTTC
clone_size: -; j_call: TRBJ2-3; v_call: TRBV29-1; d_call: TRBD2; cdr3_aa: CSVRLAGVKSGTDTQYF; cdr3_nt: TGCAGCGTGCGACTAGCGGGAGTAAAGTCGGGCACAGATACGCAGTATTTT
clone_size: once; j_call: TRBJ2-7; v_call: TRBV6-5; d_call: TRBD2; cdr3_aa: CASSYQSSGGYEQYF; cdr3_nt: TGTGCCAGCAGTTACCAGTCTAGCGGGGGCTACGAGCAGTACTTC
clone_size: few; j_call: TRBJ1-5; v_call: TRBV7-2; d_call: TRBD1; cdr3_aa: CASSLVGTGGNNQPQHF; cdr3_nt: TGTGCCAGCAGCTTAGTGGGGACAGGGGGTAACAATCAGCCCCAGCATTTT
clone_size: -; j_call: TRBJ2-5; v_call: TRBV19; d_call: TRBD2; cdr3_aa: CASSISLAVRETQYF; cdr3_nt: TGTGCCAGTAGTATCTCCCTAGCGGTTCGAGAGACCCAGTACTTC
clone_size: -; j_call: TRBJ2-2; v_call: TRBV14; d_call: TRBD1; cdr3_aa: CANSQDRGLPGELFF; cdr3_nt: TGTGCCAACAGCCAAGACAGGGGGCTACCCGGGGAGCTGTTTTTT
clone_size: -; j_call: TRBJ2-2; v_call: TRBV28; d_call: TRBD2; cdr3_aa: CASLLGGLAGAGELFF; cdr3_nt: TGTGCCAGCCTACTAGGGGGACTAGCGGGAGCGGGGGAGCTGTTTTTT
clone_size: -; j_call: TRBJ2-1; v_call: TRBV15; d_call: -; cdr3_aa: CATSRDTGVGFGNEQFF; cdr3_nt: TGTGCCACCAGCAGGGACACGGGGGTGGGCTTCGGCAATGAGCAGTTCTTC
clone_size: -; j_call: TRBJ2-1; v_call: TRBV5-4; d_call: -; cdr3_aa: CASRPRTGYNEQFF; cdr3_nt: TGTGCCAGCAGACCCCGCACAGGGTACAATGAGCAGTTCTTC
clone_size: few; j_call: TRBJ1-3; v_call: TRBV15; d_call: -; cdr3_aa: CATSRDSAGGNTIYF; cdr3_nt: TGTGCCACCAGCAGAGATAGCGCGGGGGGAAACACCATATATTTT
clone_size: -; j_call: TRBJ2-1; v_call: TRBV7-3; d_call: TRBD2; cdr3_aa: CATSQRGGLDNEQFF; cdr3_nt: TGTGCCACCTCCCAGCGGGGGGGCCTCGACAATGAGCAGTTCTTC
clone_size: -; j_call: TRBJ1-2; v_call: TRBV7-9; d_call: TRBD1; cdr3_aa: CASSLAATGAGGYTF; cdr3_nt: TGTGCCAGCAGCTTAGCGGCGACAGGGGCTGGTGGCTACACCTTC
clone_size: once; j_call: TRBJ2-7; v_call: TRBV4-1; d_call: -; cdr3_aa: CASSQGQLAYEQYF; cdr3_nt: TGCGCCAGCAGCCAAGGACAGCTAGCCTACGAGCAGTACTTC
clone_size: -; j_call: TRBJ1-1; v_call: TRBV28; d_call: TRBD1; cdr3_aa: CASSHNTETGWAEAFF; cdr3_nt: TGTGCCAGCAGTCATAATACCGAGACAGGGTGGGCTGAAGCTTTCTTT
clone_size: -; j_call: TRBJ1-4; v_call: TRBV7-9; d_call: -; cdr3_aa: CASSLPGHRNEKLFF; cdr3_nt: TGTGCCAGCAGCCTTCCGGGACACCGTAATGAAAAACTGTTTTTT
clone_size: -; j_call: TRBJ2-1; v_call: TRBV6-6; d_call: TRBD1; cdr3_aa: CASSYGTDNEQFF; cdr3_nt: TGTGCCAGCAGTTACGGGACAGATAATGAGCAGTTCTTC
clone_size: -; j_call: TRBJ1-2; v_call: TRBV15; d_call: TRBD1; cdr3_aa: CATSRPDRGWVSF; cdr3_nt: TGTGCCACCAGCAGACCGGACAGGGGGTGGGTCTCCTTC
clone_size: -; j_call: TRBJ2-7; v_call: TRBV5-6; d_call: TRBD1; cdr3_aa: CASSLGLDREYEQYF; cdr3_nt: TGTGCCAGCAGCTTGGGTCTGGACAGGGAGTACGAGCAGTACTTC
clone_size: -; j_call: TRBJ1-1; v_call: TRBV5-1; d_call: -; cdr3_aa: CASSLSVGGTEAFF; cdr3_nt: TGCGCCAGCAGCTTGTCGGTCGGGGGCACTGAAGCTTTCTTT
clone_size: -; j_call: TRBJ1-2; v_call: TRBV28; d_call: -; cdr3_aa: CASSFQGYGYTF; cdr3_nt: TGTGCCAGCAGTTTCCAGGGTTATGGCTACACCTTC
clone_size: -; j_call: TRBJ2-1; v_call: TRBV7-8; d_call: -; cdr3_aa: CASSSQGFEQFF; cdr3_nt: TGTGCCAGCAGCTCACAGGGATTCGAGCAGTTCTTC
clone_size: few; j_call: TRBJ2-7; v_call: TRBV29-1; d_call: TRBD1; cdr3_aa: CSVAGQVSEQYF; cdr3_nt: TGCAGCGTGGCCGGACAGGTTAGCGAGCAGTACTTC
clone_size: -; j_call: TRBJ2-7; v_call: TRBV2; d_call: TRBD2; cdr3_aa: CASTLAGYEQYF; cdr3_nt: TGTGCCAGCACCCTAGCGGGCTACGAGCAGTACTTC
clone_size: -; j_call: TRBJ2-4; v_call: TRBV27; d_call: -; cdr3_aa: CASSLFGSGTRNQYF; cdr3_nt: TGTGCCAGCAGTTTATTTGGGAGCGGCACCAGGAATCAGTACTTC
clone_size: -; j_call: TRBJ2-1; v_call: TRBV7-2; d_call: -; cdr3_aa: CASRDLVFSYNEQFF; cdr3_nt: TGTGCCAGCAGAGATTTAGTCTTTTCCTACAATGAGCAGTTCTTC
clone_size: -; j_call: TRBJ2-5; v_call: TRBV7-3; d_call: -; cdr3_aa: CASSPGWGGPGWTETQYF; cdr3_nt: TGTGCCAGCAGCCCCGGATGGGGGGGGCCGGGTTGGACGGAGACCCAGTACTTC
clone_size: -; j_call: TRBJ2-2; v_call: TRBV27; d_call: TRBD1; cdr3_aa: CASSPDWDRANTGELFF; cdr3_nt: TGTGCCAGCAGCCCGGACTGGGACAGGGCGAACACCGGGGAGCTGTTTTTT
clone_size: few; j_call: TRBJ1-4; v_call: TRBV29-1; d_call: -; cdr3_aa: CSAYSRVNEKLFF; cdr3_nt: TGCAGCGCCTATAGCCGGGTTAATGAAAAACTGTTTTTT
clone_size: -; j_call: TRBJ2-1; v_call: TRBV25-1; d_call: TRBD1; cdr3_aa: CASSPGQGVNEQFF; cdr3_nt: TGTGCCAGTTCCCCGGGACAGGGTGTTAATGAGCAGTTCTTC
clone_size: -; j_call: TRBJ2-1; v_call: TRBV19; d_call: TRBD1; cdr3_aa: CASSRAGTGGLEQFF; cdr3_nt: TGTGCCAGTAGTAGAGCCGGGACAGGGGGACTTGAGCAGTTCTTC
clone_size: -; j_call: TRBJ2-1; v_call: TRBV28; d_call: TRBD2; cdr3_aa: CASISGLAVDSYNEQFF; cdr3_nt: TGTGCCAGCATCTCAGGACTAGCGGTCGACTCCTACAATGAGCAGTTCTTC
clone_size: -; j_call: TRBJ2-7; v_call: TRBV5-8; d_call: TRBD1; cdr3_aa: CASSLLGLQGAWEQYF; cdr3_nt: TGTGCCAGCAGCTTACTCGGGTTACAGGGGGCATGGGAGCAGTACTTC
clone_size: -; j_call: TRBJ2-2; v_call: TRBV25-1; d_call: -; cdr3_aa: CASSGTANTGELFF; cdr3_nt: TGTGCCAGCAGTGGGACAGCAAACACCGGGGAGCTGTTTTTT
clone_size: few; j_call: TRBJ2-2; v_call: TRBV18; d_call: -; cdr3_aa: CASSPVGGEDTGELFF; cdr3_nt: TGTGCCAGCTCACCCGTTGGCGGGGAGGACACCGGGGAGCTGTTTTTT